This T cell receptor (beta chain) was sequenced during a study of Ad26.COV2.S vaccination and SARS-CoV-2 variants (dated by TCRdb to the early 2020s). Regarding the study in general: Vaccine-arm donors came from COV1001, a multicentre, randomized, double-blind, placebo-controlled phase I-IIa trial of Ad26.COV2.S in healthy adults. Sequencing of the TCRbeta repertoire served to evaluate the specificity and breadth of SARS-CoV-2-reactive T cell receptors following Ad26.COV2.S vaccination. Ad26.COV2.S was administered intramuscularly at 5 x 10^10 or 1 x 10^11 viral particles, either as a single shot or as two shots given 56 days apart. Trial participants were randomized into five groups of five: low-dose or high-dose Ad26.COV2.S given once or twice, or placebo on both occasions. The TCR-sequenced set comprised approximately 30 samples: approximately 19 Ad26.COV2.S vaccine recipients, 5 placebo recipients and 8 SARS-CoV-2 convalescent individuals. Investigators remained blinded to trial group allocation during experiments and outcome assessment.

The immunoSEQ Assay was used to sequence TCRbeta CDR3 regions. After extraction, genomic DNA underwent amplification by bias-controlled multiplex PCR, followed by high-throughput sequencing. On the authors' methods: Collapsing and filtering of sequences were performed to quantify the absolute abundance of each unique TCRbeta CDR3 region. T cell fraction was estimated by normalizing TCRbeta template counts to usable DNA, with usable DNA measured through amplification of reference genes found in all nucleated cells. Repertoire TCRs were annotated as SARS-CoV-2-specific by exact matching of V gene, CDR3 amino acid sequence and J gene to a known reactive TCR set. The reference SARS-CoV-2 TCR set was obtained from MIRA and was filtered for enrichment in COVID-19-positive ImmuneCODE repertoires, whereby public or cross-reactive TCRs were removed. Using the MIRA antigens, annotated TCRs were further analysed by specific ORF or by position within an ORF. Depth was the summed frequency of annotated unique rearrangements, while breadth was defined as annotated unique rearrangements over total unique productive rearrangements. TCR breadth was compared between groups using two-sided Wilcoxon rank-sum tests. In TCRdb, the immuneACCESS table is reduced to in-frame sequences with V and J assigned. These tables do not hold every clone; where another copy was compared, an unresolved V gene accounts for under half, and the others remain unexplained. V, J and clone size are taken as reported in that table, and D and trimming were inferred from the DNA itself. Across this sample there are about 440,000 clones, with 80% to 95% seen only once. The ten largest clones represent roughly 4.3% of the sample.

Taken from cysteine to phenylalanine, the CDR3 has 11 residues. Solely the CDR3 DNA is kept, with 33 bases framed from the first base. The V end loses 4 bases and the J end loses 7 bases, and a stretch of 5 bases separates them. The sample's treatment or condition label is to be understood as: 19 received Ad26.COV2.S at low or high dose, single or two shots; 5 received placebo; per-sample allocation not given. For vaccine and placebo recipients, the sequenced repertoires came from samples collected on day 63 after the first injection. Between 29 July and 7 August 2020, Cohort 1b enrolled 20 to 30 adults aged 18-55 years at one site in Boston, USA. As a vaccine, Ad26.COV2.S was a replication-incompetent adenovirus type 26 vector that expressed a prefusion-stabilized SARS-CoV-2 spike protein derived from the original Wuhan strain. Results and caveats for the whole study, not just this receptor: Spike-specific TCR breadth was higher in Ad26.COV2.S recipients than in placebo recipients (P = 0.0014). Substantial breadth of spike-specific CD8+ and CD4+ T cell responses was reported after vaccination. According to the authors, total T cell responses may have been underestimated by the TCR breadth and depth analyses. Vaccine and placebo recipients had similar non-spike TCR breadth, a finding consistent with the vaccine containing only spike. The study lacked the statistical power to compare responses across vaccine doses or regimens.

In the case of this clone: The specificity of this receptor is unknown. Nothing much larger sits one base from this clone, and base qualities are not available.

The sequence was obtained from a person between 18 and 59 years old who received the Ad26.COV2.S COVID-19 vaccine or a placebo. This receptor chain uses TRBV12-3 or TRBV12-4 and TRBJ2-1; the D gene identity is not certain. This specimen consisted of peripheral blood, obtained in a trial of Ad26.COV2.S vaccine versus placebo. The nucleotide sequence is TGTGCCAGCAGTTCCCAAAATGAGCAGTTCTTC. Its protein product is CASSSQNEQFF.